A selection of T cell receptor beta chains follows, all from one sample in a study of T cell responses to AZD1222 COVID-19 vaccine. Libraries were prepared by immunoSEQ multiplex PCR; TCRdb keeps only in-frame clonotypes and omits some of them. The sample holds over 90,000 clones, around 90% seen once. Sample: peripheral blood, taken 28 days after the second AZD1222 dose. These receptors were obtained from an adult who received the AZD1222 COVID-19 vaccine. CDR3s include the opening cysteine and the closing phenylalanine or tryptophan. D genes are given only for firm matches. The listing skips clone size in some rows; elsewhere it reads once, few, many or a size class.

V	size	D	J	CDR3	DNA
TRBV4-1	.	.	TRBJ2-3	CASSQVISGDTQYF	TGCGCCAGCAGCCAAGTTATTAGCGGAGATACGCAGTATTTT
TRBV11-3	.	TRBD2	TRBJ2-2	CASSLRGGFSRTNTGELFF	TGTGCCAGCAGCTTACGCGGGGGGTTTTCAAGGACTAACACCGGGGAGCTGTTTTTT
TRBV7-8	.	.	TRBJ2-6	CASSLGRWGSSGANVLTF	TGTGCCAGCAGCTTAGGTCGGTGGGGTAGTTCTGGGGCCAACGTCCTGACTTTC
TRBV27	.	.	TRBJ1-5	CASSFGHSNQPQHF	TGTGCCAGCAGTTTCGGACACAGCAATCAGCCCCAGCATTTT
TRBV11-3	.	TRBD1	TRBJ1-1	CASSLGTGENTEAFF	TGTGCCAGCAGCCTCGGGACAGGGGAGAACACTGAAGCTTTCTTT
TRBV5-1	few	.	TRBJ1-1	CASSLRSANTEAFF	TGCGCCAGCAGCTTGAGGTCAGCTAACACTGAAGCTTTCTTT
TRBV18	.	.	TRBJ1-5	CASSGGSSNQPQHF	TGTGCCAGCTCAGGGGGTTCTAGCAATCAGCCCCAGCATTTT
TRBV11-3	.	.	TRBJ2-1	CASSRSAHISYNEQFF	TGTGCCAGCAGCCGGTCCGCGCACATCTCCTACAATGAGCAGTTCTTC
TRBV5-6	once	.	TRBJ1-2	CASSLVGAQYGYTF	TGTGCCAGCAGCTTGGTGGGGGCGCAGTATGGCTACACCTTC
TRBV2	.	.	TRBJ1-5	CASRLTPTPYSNQPQHF	TGTGCCAGCAGGCTGACACCGACCCCGTATAGCAATCAGCCCCAGCATTTT
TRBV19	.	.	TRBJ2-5	CASREGGPGETQYF	TGTGCCAGTAGGGAGGGAGGTCCGGGGGAGACCCAGTACTTC
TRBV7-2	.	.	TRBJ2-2	CASSWRGASNTGELFF	TGTGCCAGCAGCTGGAGGGGGGCCTCGAACACCGGGGAGCTGTTTTTT
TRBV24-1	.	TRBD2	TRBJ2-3	CATSDRRGGQDTQYF	TGTGCCACCAGTGACCGGCGGGGGGGTCAGGATACGCAGTATTTT
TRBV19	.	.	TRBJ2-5	CASSIWGETQYF	TGTGCCAGTAGTATATGGGGAGAGACCCAGTACTTC
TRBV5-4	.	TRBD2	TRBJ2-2	CASSSPGSGDTGELFF	TGTGCCAGCAGCTCCCCGGGTAGCGGGGACACCGGGGAGCTGTTTTTT
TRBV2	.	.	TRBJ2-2	CASSGGKNTGELFF	TGTGCCAGCAGTGGGGGGAAGAACACCGGGGAGCTGTTTTTT
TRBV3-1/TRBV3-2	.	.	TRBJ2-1	CASSQGLRETVNYNEQFF	TGTGCCAGCAGCCAAGGCCTTAGGGAGACAGTGAACTACAATGAGCAGTTCTTC
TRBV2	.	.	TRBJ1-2	CASSPRGRRNYGYTF	TGTGCCAGCAGCCCCCGGGGACGGAGAAACTATGGCTACACCTTC
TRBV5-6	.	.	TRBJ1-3	CASGNFGNTIYF	TGTGCCAGCGGAAATTTTGGAAACACCATATATTTT
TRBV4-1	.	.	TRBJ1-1	CASSQATGVNTEAFF	TGCGCCAGCAGCCAAGCGACCGGGGTGAACACTGAAGCTTTCTTT
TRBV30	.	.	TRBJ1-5	CAWSPWGLGNQPQHF	TGTGCCTGGAGTCCCTGGGGGCTGGGCAATCAGCCCCAGCATTTT
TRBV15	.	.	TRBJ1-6	CATSRQGASPLHF	TGTGCCACCAGCAGACAGGGCGCTTCACCCCTCCACTTT
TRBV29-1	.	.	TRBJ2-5	CSVERMGEDSYQETQYF	TGCAGCGTTGAGCGAATGGGGGAAGACAGTTACCAAGAGACCCAGTACTTC
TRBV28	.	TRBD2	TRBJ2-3	CASSPALRTSGGVDTQYF	TGTGCCAGCAGTCCAGCTCTCCGGACTAGCGGGGGGGTAGATACGCAGTATTTT
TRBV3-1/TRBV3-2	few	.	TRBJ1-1	CASSQVGNTEAFF	TGTGCCAGCAGCCAAGTGGGGAACACTGAAGCTTTCTTT
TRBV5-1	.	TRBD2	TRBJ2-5	CASSSGASGPPRGTQYF	TGCGCCAGCAGCTCAGGGGCTAGCGGGCCTCCGCGGGGGACCCAGTACTTC
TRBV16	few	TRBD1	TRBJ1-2	CASSPDRGRITNYGYTF	TGTGCCAGCAGCCCGGACAGGGGGCGAATAACGAACTATGGCTACACCTTC